What follows are 29 T cell receptor beta chains derived from one specimen sequenced in a study of T cell responses to AZD1222 COVID-19 vaccine. Using immunoSEQ multiplex PCR, the repertoire was profiled, and TCRdb retains in-frame clones only, with some absent. The sample holds 100,000 or so clones, about nine tenths seen once. This material consisted of peripheral blood, taken on day 0 of AZD1222 vaccination. Source of these receptors: an adult in good health.

This sequence joins TRBV20-1 and TRBJ2-5; D might be TRBD2 (5 bases). V was cut by 3 bases and J by 2 bases, with 7 bases left in between. The CDR3 has 12 amino acids. Germline assignment: CDR1 DFQATT and CDR2 SNEGSKA (reference sequence). This CDR3 reads CSASRGQETQYF. The CDR3 nucleotides are TGCAGTGCTAGTCGCGGGCAAGAGACCCAGTACTTC.

J is TRBJ2-1 and V is TRBV29-1; 9 bases are shared with TRBD1. V was clipped by 7 bases and J by 6 bases; unmatched bases: 16. Looked up from germline, CDR1 is SQVTM and CDR2 is ANQGSEA. The CDR3 extends over 16 amino acids. CDR3 amino acids: CSAQQPRPGQGNEQFF. The CDR3 DNA reads as TGCAGCGCCCAGCAACCCAGACCGGGACAGGGCAATGAGCAGTTCTTC.

This clone has a single count. The chain has TRBV11-2 and TRBJ1-1; D not resolved. Per germline, CDR1 SGHAT and CDR2 FQNNGV. V lost 0 bases, J lost 5 bases, and 7 bases lay in between. The length of the CDR3 is 13 residues. This CDR3 reads CASSLERRTEAFF. The CDR3, as DNA: TGTGCCAGCAGCTTAGAGAGACGGACTGAAGCTTTCTTT.

The J gene is TRBJ1-4, the V gene TRBV15; D may be TRBD1 (5 bases). The CDR3 covers 13 residues. The germline CDR1 and CDR2 sequences are LNHNV and YYDKDF (reference sequence). Trimming stripped 9 bases from V and 5 bases from J, with 13 bases between. The CDR3 is CATTWDFNEKLFF. DNA for the CDR3: TGTGCCACGACCTGGGACTTCAATGAAAAACTGTTTTTT. The whole variable domain, filled in from reference TRBV15 and TRBJ1-4, reads DAMVIQNPRYQVTQFGKPVTLSCSQTLNHNVMYWYQQKSSQAPKLLFHYYDKDFNNEADTPDNFQSRRPNTSFCFLDIRSPGLGDTAMYLCATTWDFNEKLFFGSGTQLSVL.

The chain is built from TRBV11-2 and TRBJ1-1; D ambiguous. CDR3 length: 14 amino acids. Trimming shortened V by 1 base and J by 2 bases, and 8 bases separated the two germline ends. Germline V gene data show CDR1 as SGHAT and CDR2 as FQNNGV. The CDR3 protein is CASSLGTANTEAFF. CDR3 DNA sequence: TGTGCCAGCAGCTTAGGGACGGCTAACACTGAAGCTTTCTTT.

The chain combines TRBV4-1 with TRBJ1-5; no clear D gene. The CDR3 is 17 residues long. V shed 5 bases and J shed 2 bases, with 19 bases lying between them. Germline CDR1 is MGHRA and CDR2 is YSYEKL. The CDR3 spells CASSGNERPTGNQPQHF. As DNA, the CDR3 is TGCGCCAGCAGCGGAAATGAGAGACCGACGGGCAATCAGCCCCAGCATTTT.

The chain has TRBV6-4 and TRBJ2-4, with no clear D. V was shortened by 1 base and J by 1 base, with 5 bases between the two germline ends. The germline V gene has CDR1 MRHNA and CDR2 SNTAGT. This CDR3 region has 14 residues. CDR3 in DNA: TGTGCCAGCAGTGACTTATGGGCCAAAAACATTCAGTACTTC. This translates into CASSDLWAKNIQYF.

The V gene is TRBV4-1, the J gene TRBJ2-7; the D gene is possibly TRBD2 (6 bases). From germline, CDR1 is MGHRA and CDR2 YSYEKL. The CDR3 runs 16 residues. V was pared by 0 bases and J by 4 bases, with 16 bases between. The CDR3 nucleotides are TGCGCCAGCAGCCAAGATGCGCGGGGCCCGATGTACGAGCAGTACTTC. It is translated as CASSQDARGPMYEQYF.

The chain couples TRBV13 to TRBJ2-5; D is uncertain. V dropped 1 base and J dropped 4 bases, with 10 bases sitting between them. The germline gives CDR1 PRHDT, CDR2 FYEKMQ (reference sequence). The CDR3 extends over 14 amino acids. The CDR3 DNA follows: TGTGCCAGCAGCTTAGAAGTTTTAGGAGAGACCCAGTACTTC. Translating gives CASSLEVLGETQYF. Together with reference TRBV13 and TRBJ2-5, the CDR3 gives the full variable domain: AAGVIQSPRHLIKEKRETATLKCYPIPRHDTVYWYQQGPGQDPQFLISFYEKMQSDKGSIPDRFSAQQFSDYHSELNMSSLELGDSALYFCASSLEVLGETQYFGPGTRLLVL.

J is TRBJ1-1 and V is TRBV5-4; D not certain. The CDR3 consists of 16 residues. Germline assignment: CDR1 SGHNT and CDR2 YYREEE (reference sequence). The germline V and J ends were trimmed by 4 bases and 1 base, with 17 bases remaining between them. The chain's CDR3 is CASSRALLQPNTEAFF. In DNA, the CDR3 is TGTGCCAGCAGCCGCGCACTCTTACAGCCGAACACTGAAGCTTTCTTT.

The chain joins TRBV19 to TRBJ1-5, with 7 bases identical to TRBD1. Looked up from germline, CDR1 is LNHDA and CDR2 is SQIVND (reference sequence). The length of the CDR3 is 15 residues. V shed 9 bases and J 2 bases; nucleotides not matched to a gene: 10. CDR3 in amino acids: CASRDRVRGNQPQHF. CDR3 DNA: TGTGCCAGCAGAGACAGGGTCCGGGGCAATCAGCCCCAGCATTTT. Full variable domain (remainder filled in from reference TRBV19 and TRBJ1-5): DGGITQSPKYLFRKEGQNVTLSCEQNLNHDAMYWYRQDPGQGLRLIYYSQIVNDFQKGDIAEGYSVSREKKESFPLTVTSAQKNPTAFYLCASRDRVRGNQPQHFGDGTRLSIL.

The chain is built from TRBV7-2 and TRBJ1-6; 7 positions match TRBD1. Unmatched junction bases numbered 14, after V lost 5 bases and J lost 13 bases. The CDR3 covers 15 residues. The germline V gene has CDR1 SGHTA and CDR2 FQGNSA. CDR3 bases: TGTGCCAGCAGCCCCCCCGGGACAGTTGGCTTCCCCCTCCACTTT. Protein sequence: CASSPPGTVGFPLHF. The full variable domain, in which reference TRBV7-2 and TRBJ1-6 provide the parts outside the CDR3, is GAGVSQSPSNKVTEKGKDVELRCDPISGHTALYWYRQSLGQGLEFLIYFQGNSAPDKSGLPSDRFSAERTGGSVSTLTIQRTQQEDSAVYLCASSPPGTVGFPLHFGNGTRLTVT.

This chain joins TRBV19 and TRBJ1-5; possibly TRBD1 for D (5 bases). Germline V gene lookup returns CDR1 LNHDA and CDR2 SQIVND (reference sequence). The CDR3 is made up of 14 amino acids. V gave up 4 bases and J gave up 6 bases, with 13 bases separating them. This chain's CDR3 is CASSRFREGQPQHF. The DNA of the CDR3 is TGTGCCAGTAGTAGATTCAGGGAAGGTCAGCCCCAGCATTTT.

This clone was seen just once. The rearrangement joins TRBV2 to TRBJ2-6, with D possibly matching TRBD2 (5 bases). The CDR3 is 14 residues long. Germline V gene data show CDR1 as SNHLY and CDR2 as FYNNEI. V shed 10 bases and J shed 0 bases, with 10 bases lying between them. The CDR3 spells CAKSRVSGANVLTF. The CDR3 DNA follows: TGTGCCAAATCGCGGGTCTCTGGGGCCAACGTCCTGACTTTC. Full variable domain (remainder filled in from reference TRBV2 and TRBJ2-6): EPEVTQTPSHQVTQMGQEVILRCVPISNHLYFYWYRQILGQKVEFLVSFYNNEISEKSEIFDDQFSVERPDGSNFTLKIRSTKLEDSAMYFCAKSRVSGANVLTFGAGSRLTVL.

About this clone itself: Other DNA sequences in the sample encode the same CDR3. The chain combines TRBV14 with TRBJ1-2; no clear D gene. The CDR3 has 13 residues. Trimming took 1 base from V and 0 from J, leaving 3 bases between them. CDR1 and CDR2 from the germline V gene are SGHDN and FVKESK. CDR3 loop: CASSQGANYGYTF. The CDR3 bases are TGTGCCAGCAGCCAAGGGGCTAACTATGGCTACACCTTC.

CDR3 sequence: CASSLTRGGRDTQYF. The CDR3 nucleotides are TGTGCCAGCAGCTTAACAAGGGGAGGGAGAGATACGCAGTATTTT. J is TRBJ2-3 and V is TRBV7-3, with 7 nucleotides matching TRBD2. Trimming took 0 bases from V and 5 from J; bases not matched to a gene: 5. Per germline, CDR1 SGHTA and CDR2 FQGTGA. The CDR3 is made up of 15 amino acids.

The table lists this clone with a few counts. The J gene is TRBJ1-6, the V gene TRBV28; D call uncertain. Trimming stripped 10 bases from V and 3 bases from J, with 13 bases between. The CDR3 has 14 amino acids. From germline, CDR1 is MDHEN and CDR2 SYDVKM. CDR3 region: CAIQSGDYNSPLHF. CDR3 bases: TGTGCCATTCAGAGCGGAGACTATAATTCACCCCTCCACTTT. The variable domain in full, completed from reference TRBV28 and TRBJ1-6, reads DVKVTQSSRYLVKRTGEKVFLECVQDMDHENMFWYRQDPGLGLRLIYFSYDVKMKEKGDIPEGYSVSREKKERFSLILESASTNQTSMYLCAIQSGDYNSPLHFGNGTRLTVT.

The chain employs TRBV7-9 and TRBJ2-7; 7 nucleotides match TRBD1. The ends lost 3 bases at V and 5 bases at J; junction bases unmatched: 7. Per the germline V gene, CDR1 is SEHNR and CDR2 is FQNEAQ (reference sequence). The CDR3 is made up of 14 amino acids. The CDR3 DNA reads TGTGCCAGCAGCTTTTGGGACAGCCCCAACGAGCAGTACTTC. Its translation: CASSFWDSPNEQYF.

The chain is built from TRBV28 and TRBJ1-1, with D possibly being TRBD1 (5 bases). The germline V gene has CDR1 MDHEN and CDR2 SYDVKM. Trimming took 5 bases from V and 3 from J, leaving 10 bases between them. The CDR3 sequence is 13 residues long. CDR3 DNA sequence: TGTGCCAGCAGTCCCCCAGGGCACACTGAAGCTTTCTTT. Protein product: CASSPPGHTEAFF.

This chain connects TRBV6-6 to TRBJ1-1, with a possible D match to TRBD1 (6 bases). This CDR3 comprises 15 residues. Trimming shortened V by 4 bases and J by 1 base, and 13 bases separated the two germline ends. Looked up from germline, CDR1 is MNHNY and CDR2 is SVGAGI (reference sequence). The CDR3 DNA follows: TGTGCCAGCAGTTCCGGGACATCCCCGAACACTGAAGCTTTCTTT. Amino acids: CASSSGTSPNTEAFF.

The rearrangement links TRBV2 to TRBJ2-5, with TRBD1 as a possible D gene (6 bases). Germline V CDR1 and CDR2: SNHLY, FYNNEI. The V and J ends lost 3 bases and 2 bases respectively, with 13 bases between them. The CDR3 has 15 amino acids. The CDR3 loop is CASSDVGTQQETQYF. The CDR3, as DNA: TGTGCCAGCAGTGATGTGGGGACACAGCAAGAGACCCAGTACTTC.

The CDR3 region is CASSFGTGGKDEQYF. The CDR3 DNA is TGTGCCAGCAGCTTCGGAACAGGGGGCAAAGACGAGCAGTACTTC. The gene calls are TRBV7-2 and TRBJ2-7; 9 positions match TRBD1. Per germline, CDR1 SGHTA and CDR2 FQGNSA. The V and J ends lost 3 bases and 5 bases, in that order; junction bases with no gene match: 8. This CDR3 region has 15 residues.

The rearrangement uses TRBV29-1 and TRBJ1-2; 10 bases fit TRBD1. CDR1 SQVTM and CDR2 ANQGSEA come from the germline V gene. CDR3 length: 15 amino acids. Trimming at V came to 3 bases and at J to 8 bases, leaving 12 bases not matched to a gene. CDR3 region: CSVDGTGAGPLGYTF. DNA of the CDR3: TGCAGCGTTGATGGGACAGGGGCCGGTCCGCTCGGCTACACCTTC.

The chain carries TRBV30 and TRBJ1-3; D is ambiguous. The CDR3 totals 15 residues. Per germline, CDR1 GTSNPN and CDR2 SVGIG (reference sequence). Trimming took off 5 bases at V and 0 bases at J, with 14 bases between the two ends. CDR3 region: CAWATGVGSGNTIYF. CDR3 sequence (DNA): TGTGCCTGGGCTACTGGGGTTGGCTCTGGAAACACCATATATTTT.

The chain recombines TRBV11-2 with TRBJ1-4, with no clear D. V was trimmed by 6 bases and J by 5 bases, leaving 4 bases between them. The germline gives CDR1 SGHAT, CDR2 FQNNGV. CDR3 size: 11 residues. CDR3 loop: CASRANEKLFF. The CDR3 DNA sequence: TGTGCCAGCAGGGCAAATGAAAAACTGTTTTTT.

CDR3 amino acids: CASLRPGQGYNEQFF. The CDR3 DNA reads as TGTGCCAGCCTCCGGCCGGGACAGGGGTACAATGAGCAGTTCTTC. The J gene is TRBJ2-1, the V gene TRBV2; 10 bases agree with TRBD1. The CDR3 runs to 15 residues. With 8 bases clipped from V and 4 bases from J, the junction kept 8 bases outside the gene matches. Germline V lookup: CDR1 SNHLY, CDR2 FYNNEI. Supplemented by reference TRBV2 and TRBJ2-1, the full variable domain reads EPEVTQTPSHQVTQMGQEVILRCVPISNHLYFYWYRQILGQKVEFLVSFYNNEISEKSEIFDDQFSVERPDGSNFTLKIRSTKLEDSAMYFCASLRPGQGYNEQFFGPGTRLTVL.

The chain employs TRBV6-5 and TRBJ1-5; D gene uncertain. Germline V gene lookup returns CDR1 MNHEY and CDR2 SVGAGI. The V end was cut by 6 bases, the J end by 6 bases, with 15 bases between. The CDR3 has 14 residues. For the CDR3, the DNA is TGTGCCAGCAGAAGTTTAGGGTACGGTCAGCCCCAGCATTTT. It specifies CASRSLGYGQPQHF.

The gene calls are TRBV12-3 or TRBV12-4 and TRBJ2-3; D not resolved. The ends were cut back, 3 bases at V and 0 bases at J, with 4 bases in the middle. The CDR3 runs 13 residues. For the CDR3, the DNA is TGTGCCAGCAGTTTGATGAGCACAGATACGCAGTATTTT. Its protein product is CASSLMSTDTQYF.

V gene TRBV5-4 combines with J gene TRBJ1-6, with D possibly being TRBD1 (6 bases). Germline CDR1 is SGHNT and CDR2 is YYREEE (reference sequence). Between the trimmed V and J ends, which lost 4 bases and 7 bases, there was a span of 15 bases. The CDR3 is 15 residues long. CDR3 amino acids: CASSPTGQGNSPLHF. The CDR3, as DNA: TGTGCCAGCAGCCCCACCGGGCAGGGGAATTCACCCCTCCACTTT.